The rows below give T cell receptor beta chains drawn from one sample of a study of Graves' ophthalmopathy and Graves' hyperthyroidism. TCRdb re-called the multiplex PCR reads through MiXCR, storing one row per CDR3 protein. The data contain a few hundred thousand distinct CDR3 sequences, 17% of them singletons. Sequencing was carried out using peripheral blood. The receptors were sampled from an adult man with Graves' ophthalmopathy. Both conserved end residues are part of each CDR3. Each record gives: D gene, clone size, V gene, J gene, CDR3 DNA, CDR3 protein. A D gene is named only where the DNA matches it firmly. Rows give clone size only sometimes, using once, few, many, or a class for an expanded clone.

D gene: -; clone size: once; V gene: TRBV6-2/TRBV6-3; J gene: TRBJ1-1; CDR3 DNA: TGTGCCAGCAGCGACGGTTTTAACACTGAAGCTTTCTTT; CDR3 protein: CASSDGFNTEAFF
D gene: TRBD2; clone size: many; V gene: TRBV20-1; J gene: TRBJ2-7; CDR3 DNA: TGCAGTGCTAGAGACCTATTCGGGACTAGCGGGAGTTACGAGCAGTACTTC; CDR3 protein: CSARDLFGTSGSYEQYF
D gene: -; clone size: -; V gene: TRBV12-5; J gene: TRBJ1-2; CDR3 DNA: TGTGCTAGTGGTTTGCTGCCGGACATAAATGGCTACACCTTC; CDR3 protein: CASGLLPDINGYTF
D gene: -; clone size: many; V gene: TRBV10-3; J gene: TRBJ1-5; CDR3 DNA: TGTGCCATCAGTGAGCGTACTCAGCCCCAGCATTTT; CDR3 protein: CAISERTQPQHF
D gene: -; clone size: many; V gene: TRBV15; J gene: TRBJ1-2; CDR3 DNA: TGTGCCACCAGCAGAGATCGGACAGACTATGGCTACACCTTC; CDR3 protein: CATSRDRTDYGYTF
D gene: -; clone size: many; V gene: TRBV6-5; J gene: TRBJ1-3; CDR3 DNA: TGTGCCAGCAGCAGACTTACCGGGACGGTGAAAGACACCATATATTTT; CDR3 protein: CASSRLTGTVKDTIYF
D gene: -; clone size: -; V gene: TRBV19; J gene: TRBJ2-7; CDR3 DNA: TGTGCCAGTAGTATGCCGGGGTACGAGCAGTACTTC; CDR3 protein: CASSMPGYEQYF
D gene: -; clone size: many; V gene: TRBV15; J gene: TRBJ1-1; CDR3 DNA: TGTGCCACCAGCAGAGAAAGGGCAACTGAAGCTTTCTTT; CDR3 protein: CATSRERATEAFF
D gene: -; clone size: many; V gene: TRBV30; J gene: TRBJ1-2; CDR3 DNA: TGTGCCTGGAGTCCCGGAAGAGGCTACACCTTC; CDR3 protein: CAWSPGRGYTF
D gene: -; clone size: many; V gene: TRBV5-1; J gene: TRBJ2-7; CDR3 DNA: TGCGCCAGCAGCCAGGGACGGAGGGCCTACGAGCAGTACTTC; CDR3 protein: CASSQGRRAYEQYF
D gene: TRBD2; clone size: many; V gene: TRBV7-2; J gene: TRBJ2-5; CDR3 DNA: TGTGCCAGCAGCTTACTAGCGGGGCCCCGGGAGACCCAGTACTTC; CDR3 protein: CASSLLAGPRETQYF
D gene: -; clone size: many; V gene: TRBV14; J gene: TRBJ2-5; CDR3 DNA: TGTGCCAGCAGACAGCACCGGACGGAGACCCAGTACTTC; CDR3 protein: CASRQHRTETQYF
D gene: -; clone size: many; V gene: TRBV2; J gene: TRBJ1-1; CDR3 DNA: TGTGCCAGCAGTTGGTCCGGACATCAAAACACTGAAGCTTTCTTT; CDR3 protein: CASSWSGHQNTEAFF
D gene: TRBD1; clone size: many; V gene: TRBV28; J gene: TRBJ2-7; CDR3 DNA: TGTGCCAGCAGCACGCCCGGGACAGGACGTTACGAGCAGTACTTC; CDR3 protein: CASSTPGTGRYEQYF
D gene: TRBD1; clone size: many; V gene: TRBV12-3/TRBV12-4; J gene: TRBJ1-5; CDR3 DNA: TGTGCCAGCAGTCTACAGGGACAGCAGCCCCAGCATTTT; CDR3 protein: CASSLQGQQPQHF
D gene: -; clone size: many; V gene: TRBV7-2; J gene: TRBJ1-1; CDR3 DNA: TGTGCCAGCAAAGACGGTCGAGCCTCCACTGAAGCTTTCTTT; CDR3 protein: CASKDGRASTEAFF
D gene: TRBD1; clone size: -; V gene: TRBV12-3/TRBV12-4; J gene: TRBJ1-2; CDR3 DNA: TGTGCCAGCACGCCAGGGGGGGCAGTTGGCTACACCTTC; CDR3 protein: CASTPGGAVGYTF
D gene: TRBD1; clone size: few; V gene: TRBV24-1; J gene: TRBJ2-5; CDR3 DNA: TGCGCCACCGGTAGGGACAGCTCCACCCAGTACTTC; CDR3 protein: CATGRDSSTQYF
D gene: -; clone size: many; V gene: TRBV7-2; J gene: TRBJ1-3; CDR3 DNA: TGTGCCAGCAGCTTAGCGCTAACGGGGCGGGGTTTTTCTGGAAACACCATATATTTT; CDR3 protein: CASSLALTGRGFSGNTIYF
D gene: TRBD2; clone size: -; V gene: TRBV6-5; J gene: TRBJ2-5; CDR3 DNA: TGTGCCAGCAGTTACGGCGGGACTAGCGTCGAAGAGACCCAGTACTTC; CDR3 protein: CASSYGGTSVEETQYF
D gene: -; clone size: -; V gene: TRBV28; J gene: TRBJ2-7; CDR3 DNA: TGTGCCAGCTGTGTCGGGGGTACCCTCTCCTACGAGCAGTACTTC; CDR3 protein: CASCVGGTLSYEQYF
D gene: -; clone size: -; V gene: TRBV7-8; J gene: TRBJ1-2; CDR3 DNA: TGTGCCAGCAGCTCGAGACAGGAGAGTATTGGGTATGGCTACAACTTC; CDR3 protein: CASSSRQESIGYGYNF
D gene: TRBD2; clone size: many; V gene: TRBV3-1; J gene: TRBJ2-5; CDR3 DNA: TGTGCCAGCAGCCAACATACGGGGGCTAGCGGGAGTACGGAGACCCAGTACTTC; CDR3 protein: CASSQHTGASGSTETQYF
D gene: TRBD1; clone size: -; V gene: TRBV12-3/TRBV12-4; J gene: TRBJ2-5; CDR3 DNA: TGTGCCAGCAGTTTAGCCGGGACAGGGTACGAGACCCAGTACTTC; CDR3 protein: CASSLAGTGYETQYF
D gene: TRBD1; clone size: many; V gene: TRBV2; J gene: TRBJ1-5; CDR3 DNA: TGTGCCAGCAGTCGATACGGGACAGTAAATCAGCCCCAGCATTTT; CDR3 protein: CASSRYGTVNQPQHF
D gene: TRBD2; clone size: many; V gene: TRBV5-1; J gene: TRBJ2-7; CDR3 DNA: TGCGCCAGCAGCTTGGAAAGACTAGCGGGAGAGTCCTCCTACGAGCAGTACTTC; CDR3 protein: CASSLERLAGESSYEQYF
D gene: -; clone size: -; V gene: TRBV24-1; J gene: TRBJ2-2; CDR3 DNA: TGTGCCACCAGTCAGTTGGACACCGGGGAGCTGTTTTTT; CDR3 protein: CATSQLDTGELFF
D gene: TRBD2; clone size: many; V gene: TRBV11-2; J gene: TRBJ2-7; CDR3 DNA: TGTGCCAGCAGCTCGCAGGGCGGGAGGATCCACGAGCAGTACTTC; CDR3 protein: CASSSQGGRIHEQYF
D gene: TRBD1; clone size: many; V gene: TRBV5-1; J gene: TRBJ1-1; CDR3 DNA: TGCGCCAGCCAGACAGGGGGAAGCACTGAAGCTTTCTTT; CDR3 protein: CASQTGGSTEAFF
D gene: TRBD1; clone size: many; V gene: TRBV5-1; J gene: TRBJ2-7; CDR3 DNA: TGCGCCAGCAGCTTGTGGACAGGGGGTTCCGAGCAGTACTTC; CDR3 protein: CASSLWTGGSEQYF
D gene: -; clone size: many; V gene: TRBV20-1; J gene: TRBJ1-6; CDR3 DNA: TGCAGTGCTAGAGAATCGGGCCCATCGCCTTCACCCCTCCACTTT; CDR3 protein: CSARESGPSPSPLHF
D gene: -; clone size: many; V gene: TRBV6-1; J gene: TRBJ2-7; CDR3 DNA: TGTGCCAGCAGTCGCGGATGGGACGAGCAGTACTTC; CDR3 protein: CASSRGWDEQYF
D gene: -; clone size: many; V gene: TRBV11-2; J gene: TRBJ2-7; CDR3 DNA: TGTGCCAGCAGCTTATCCCAAGTTGGGGAGCAGTACTTC; CDR3 protein: CASSLSQVGEQYF
D gene: TRBD1; clone size: many; V gene: TRBV6-5; J gene: TRBJ1-5; CDR3 DNA: TGTGCCAGCAGGAGGACAGGGAATCAGCCCCAGCATTTT; CDR3 protein: CASRRTGNQPQHF
D gene: -; clone size: many; V gene: TRBV4-2; J gene: TRBJ1-5; CDR3 DNA: TGTGCCAGCAGCCAAGGGGCGGATTATAGCAATCAGCCCCAGCATTTT; CDR3 protein: CASSQGADYSNQPQHF
D gene: TRBD1; clone size: many; V gene: TRBV2; J gene: TRBJ1-5; CDR3 DNA: TGTGCCAGCATGGGGGGGAGACAGGGGGCCTTACAGCCCCAGCATTTT; CDR3 protein: CASMGGRQGALQPQHF
D gene: TRBD2; clone size: many; V gene: TRBV7-8; J gene: TRBJ2-7; CDR3 DNA: TGTGCCAGCAGCTTCGCGGGAGGGCCGGGGAGCGAGCAGTACTTC; CDR3 protein: CASSFAGGPGSEQYF
D gene: TRBD1; clone size: -; V gene: TRBV12-3/TRBV12-4; J gene: TRBJ1-6; CDR3 DNA: TGTGCCAGCACCTCAGGGGGGCTGGGTTCACCCCTCCACTTT; CDR3 protein: CASTSGGLGSPLHF
D gene: -; clone size: many; V gene: TRBV4-1; J gene: TRBJ2-7; CDR3 DNA: TGCGCCAGCAGCCAAGTAAGTGGTGGGTCGACCTACGAGCAGTACTTC; CDR3 protein: CASSQVSGGSTYEQYF
D gene: TRBD1; clone size: once; V gene: TRBV2; J gene: TRBJ2-7; CDR3 DNA: TGTGCCAGCAGTGAATCGCAGGGGGCCAACGAGCAGTGCTTC; CDR3 protein: CASSESQGANEQCF
D gene: -; clone size: -; V gene: TRBV29-1; J gene: TRBJ1-2; CDR3 DNA: TGCAGCGTTGAGGCAGGGTTGGGCCTTGGCTACACCTTC; CDR3 protein: CSVEAGLGLGYTF
D gene: -; clone size: -; V gene: TRBV20-1; J gene: TRBJ2-5; CDR3 DNA: TGCAGTGCTGGCCGGGACCGCGAAGAGACCCAGTACTTC; CDR3 protein: CSAGRDREETQYF
D gene: TRBD1; clone size: many; V gene: TRBV5-1; J gene: TRBJ2-7; CDR3 DNA: TGCGCCAGCAGCCCGGACGGGACAGGAAACTCCTACGAGCAGTACTTC; CDR3 protein: CASSPDGTGNSYEQYF
D gene: -; clone size: many; V gene: TRBV12-3/TRBV12-4; J gene: TRBJ2-5; CDR3 DNA: TGTGCCAGCAGTCTCCCTCTCGCGCTACAAGAGACCCAGTACTTC; CDR3 protein: CASSLPLALQETQYF
D gene: -; clone size: many; V gene: TRBV7-8; J gene: TRBJ1-1; CDR3 DNA: TGTGCCAGCAGCAGGACAGAGAACATGAACACTGAAGCTTTCTTT; CDR3 protein: CASSRTENMNTEAFF
D gene: -; clone size: many; V gene: TRBV6-2/TRBV6-3; J gene: TRBJ1-5; CDR3 DNA: TGTGCCAGCAGTTCTATAGAAGGGTCTAATCAGCCCCAGCATTTT; CDR3 protein: CASSSIEGSNQPQHF
D gene: -; clone size: -; V gene: TRBV28; J gene: TRBJ2-7; CDR3 DNA: TGTGCCAGCAGTCATACCAGCTCCTACGAGCAGTACTTC; CDR3 protein: CASSHTSSYEQYF
D gene: -; clone size: many; V gene: TRBV15; J gene: TRBJ2-5; CDR3 DNA: TGTGCCACCAGCAGTCCATTTCTCGGTAGGGCAGAGACCCAGTACTTC; CDR3 protein: CATSSPFLGRAETQYF
D gene: TRBD2; clone size: many; V gene: TRBV5-1; J gene: TRBJ2-2; CDR3 DNA: TGCGCCAGCGACCCGGGACTACCCACCGGGGAGCTGTTTTTT; CDR3 protein: CASDPGLPTGELFF
D gene: -; clone size: many; V gene: TRBV4-1; J gene: TRBJ2-5; CDR3 DNA: TGCGCCAGCAGCCATCGGACAGACCAAGAGACCCAGTACTTC; CDR3 protein: CASSHRTDQETQYF
D gene: -; clone size: many; V gene: TRBV4-3; J gene: TRBJ2-5; CDR3 DNA: TGCGCCAGCAGCCAAGATTTTAGGGGCGCAGAGACCCAGTACTTC; CDR3 protein: CASSQDFRGAETQYF
D gene: TRBD1; clone size: -; V gene: TRBV11-2; J gene: TRBJ2-7; CDR3 DNA: TGTGCCAGCAGCTTAGATCCGGGACAGCACTCCTACGAGCAGTACTTC; CDR3 protein: CASSLDPGQHSYEQYF
D gene: -; clone size: many; V gene: TRBV11-2; J gene: TRBJ2-7; CDR3 DNA: TGTGCCAGCAGCTTCGGGACCTACTCCTACGAGCAGTACTTC; CDR3 protein: CASSFGTYSYEQYF
D gene: -; clone size: -; V gene: TRBV12-3/TRBV12-4; J gene: TRBJ1-1; CDR3 DNA: TGTGCCTGCAAGTTCGGGCAGGCGAACACTGAAGCTTTCTTT; CDR3 protein: CACKFGQANTEAFF
D gene: -; clone size: many; V gene: TRBV2; J gene: TRBJ2-2; CDR3 DNA: TGTGCCAGCAGCTCTACAACTCGTTCCGGGGAGCTGTTTTTT; CDR3 protein: CASSSTTRSGELFF